The 4 T cell receptor beta chains presented below share a single source sample, sequenced in a study of blood T cell repertoires in COVID-19. TCRdb's copy holds only in-frame clones and misses some; the assay was immunoSEQ multiplex PCR. The data contain under 50,000 clones, more than 85% of them singletons. Specimen: peripheral blood. The origin of the receptors is a man aged 55 to 70 with COVID-19, enrolled during active disease.

The CDR3 nucleotides read TGTGCCACCAGTGAACCGACAGGGGCCCTATCCCACTACACCTTC. It codes for CATSEPTGALSHYTF. The chain couples TRBV24-1 to TRBJ1-2; 8 bases line up with TRBD1. The V segment lost 4 bases and the J segment 10 bases; nucleotides outside the gene matches: 13. Germline V lookup: CDR1 KGHDR, CDR2 SFDVKD. The CDR3 runs to 15 residues.

The chain couples TRBV7-2 to TRBJ2-1; TRBD2 agrees at 8 bases. This CDR3 is built from 16 residues. Germline loops: CDR1 SGHTA, CDR2 FQGNSA. The V and J ends lost 2 bases and 7 bases, in that order; junction bases with no gene match: 10. The CDR3 spells CASSLFQRELGNEQFF. In DNA, the CDR3 is TGTGCCAGCAGCTTATTCCAGCGGGAGTTGGGTAATGAGCAGTTCTTC.

The chain's CDR3 is CASRFDRAGNTIYF. Written as DNA, the CDR3 is TGCGCCAGCAGGTTTGACAGGGCGGGAAACACCATATATTTT. The genes are TRBV5-1 and TRBJ1-3, with 7 bases matching TRBD1. Trimming removed 5 bases from V and 4 bases from J; junction bases left unmatched: 6. CDR1 SGHRS and CDR2 YFSETQ come from the germline V gene. This CDR3 has 14 amino acids.

The chain employs TRBV7-2 and TRBJ1-6; tentative D call: TRBD1 (6 bases). The germline CDR1 and CDR2 sequences are SGHTA and FQGNSA. V dropped 4 bases and J dropped 8 bases, with 12 bases sitting between them. The CDR3 is made up of 14 amino acids. CDR3: CASSSGQPYSPLHF. As DNA, the CDR3 is TGTGCCAGCAGCTCCGGACAGCCTTATTCACCCCTCCACTTT. Based on the CDR3 plus reference TRBV7-2 and TRBJ1-6, the full variable domain is GAGVSQSPSNKVTEKGKDVELRCDPISGHTALYWYRQSLGQGLEFLIYFQGNSAPDKSGLPSDRFSAERTGGSVSTLTIQRTQQEDSAVYLCASSSGQPYSPLHFGNGTRLTVT.